The text below deals with one T cell receptor (beta chain). V lost 6 bases, J lost 10 bases, and 11 bases stayed unmatched. This CDR3 is 16 amino acids long. Germline V gene data show CDR1 as SGDLS and CDR2 as YYNGEE. The sample is drawn from a study of blood T cell repertoires in COVID-19. Study-wide background: The origin of the acute and convalescent COVID-19 samples was the United States, Italy and Spain. T cells, B-cell-depleted T cells, or PBMCs provided the cDNA or gDNA that served as material.

The authors' processing: Amplifying reference gene primers gave estimates of nucleated cell counts. Measured with immunoSEQ multiplex PCR; TCRdb has only the in-frame clones, and not every one. The DNA gave D and trimming, while V, J and clone size come from that table. The sample yields roughly 150,000 clones, roughly four fifths seen once. The source of this sequence is a human donor with acute or convalescent COVID-19. The donor label of this sample is uncertain. The rearrangement joins TRBV9 to TRBJ1-6, with TRBD1 matching 12 bases. Sequences were obtained from peripheral blood. As DNA, the CDR3 is TGTGCCAGCACCGAAGGGACAGGGGGCTCTGGGTCACCCCTCCACTTT. It specifies CASTEGTGGSGSPLHF.